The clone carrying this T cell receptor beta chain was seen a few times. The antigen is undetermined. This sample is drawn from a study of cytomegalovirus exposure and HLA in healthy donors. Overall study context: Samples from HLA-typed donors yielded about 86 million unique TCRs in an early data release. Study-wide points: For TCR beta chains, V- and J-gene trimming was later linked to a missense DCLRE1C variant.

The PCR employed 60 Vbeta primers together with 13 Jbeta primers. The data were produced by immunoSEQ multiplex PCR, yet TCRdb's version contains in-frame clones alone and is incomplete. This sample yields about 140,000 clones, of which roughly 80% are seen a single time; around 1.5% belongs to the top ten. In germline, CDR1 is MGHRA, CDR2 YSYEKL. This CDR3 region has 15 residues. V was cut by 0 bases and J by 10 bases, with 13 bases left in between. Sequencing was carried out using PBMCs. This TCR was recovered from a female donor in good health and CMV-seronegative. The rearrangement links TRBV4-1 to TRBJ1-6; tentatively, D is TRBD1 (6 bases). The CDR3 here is CASSQEGQGHSPLHF. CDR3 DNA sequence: TGCGCCAGCAGCCAAGAAGGCCAGGGGCACTCACCCCTCCACTTT.